These T cell receptor beta chains were read from a single sample in a study of cytomegalovirus exposure and HLA in healthy donors. The protocol was immunoSEQ multiplex PCR, while the TCRdb copy is restricted to in-frame clones and leaves out a portion. The table includes some 110,000 clones, 78% detected once. The sequenced sample consisted of PBMCs. Receptor source: a man aged 35 to 55 in good health and CMV-seronegative. CDR3s include the opening cysteine and the closing phenylalanine or tryptophan. D genes are given only for firm matches. Not all rows give a size; the values are once, few, many and, for expanded clones, a class.

v_gene	d_gene	j_gene	abundance	CDR3nt	CDR3aa
TRBV4-1	.	TRBJ2-2	.	TGCGCCAGCAGCCGAGCGGTCGACACCGGGGAGCTGTTTTTT	CASSRAVDTGELFF
TRBV29-1	TRBD1	TRBJ1-2	.	TGCAGCCTGACAGGGGCCGGAGACATTAACTATGGCTACACCTTC	CSLTGAGDINYGYTF
TRBV30	.	TRBJ1-2	.	TGTGCCTGGATGGGGGCCTATGGCTACACCTTC	CAWMGAYGYTF
TRBV12-5	.	TRBJ1-1	.	TGTGCTAGTGGTTTTAACCTGCAAAATCCCCAGGGTTCTGACACTGAAGCTTTCTTT	CASGFNLQNPQGSDTEAFF
TRBV7-2	TRBD1	TRBJ1-1	.	TGTGCCAGCAGTCAGACAGGGGGCCTCACTGAAGCTTTCTTT	CASSQTGGLTEAFF
TRBV7-3	.	TRBJ2-1	.	TGTGCCAGCAGCTCCGTTGGTACTAGTCGTCCGTTCTTC	CASSSVGTSRPFF
TRBV7-9	.	TRBJ1-4	.	TGTGCCAGCAGCACCTCCGGAGCAACTAATGAAAAACTGTTTTTT	CASSTSGATNEKLFF
TRBV4-1	.	TRBJ2-2	.	TGCGCCAGCACCCCGGGACACTTTTCCGGGGAGCTGTTTTTT	CASTPGHFSGELFF
TRBV19	.	TRBJ1-3	.	TGTGCCAGTGCCTTGGAGGGACCGAGGAACACCATATATTTT	CASALEGPRNTIYF
TRBV7-3	.	TRBJ1-1	.	TGTGCCAGCAGCTTCTTTGGCATTAACACTGAAGCTTTCTTT	CASSFFGINTEAFF
TRBV5-1	TRBD2	TRBJ2-3	.	TGCGCCAGCTTAGCGGGGGATTTCACAGATACGCAGTATTTT	CASLAGDFTDTQYF
TRBV7-2	TRBD1	TRBJ1-2	few	TGTGCCAGCAGCTTCGGGACAGGGATCTATGGCTACACCTTC	CASSFGTGIYGYTF
TRBV30	TRBD1	TRBJ1-4	few	TGTGCCTGGAGCCCAAGGCGGACAGGGTTTCCAAAACTGTTTTTT	CAWSPRRTGFPKLFF